This T cell receptor beta chain was retrieved from a study of blood T cell repertoires in COVID-19. At the level of the study: Material from acute and convalescent COVID-19 was sourced from the United States, Italy and Spain. T cells, B-cell-depleted T cells, or PBMCs supplied cDNA or gDNA.

With 6 bases clipped from V and 3 bases from J, the junction kept 7 bases outside the gene matches. Per germline, CDR1 MDHEN and CDR2 SYDVKM. The CDR3 runs 14 residues. Sequencing used immunoSEQ multiplex PCR; TCRdb keeps in-frame clones, though not all of them. The repertoire has a few hundred thousand clones, 88% of them found once; the top ten carry about 1%. The sequence came from a woman in her thirties or forties who had recovered from COVID-19. V and J are TRBV28 and TRBJ2-7; the match to TRBD2 covers 8 bases. The sequenced material came from peripheral blood. CDR3 region: CASRPAGGGYEQYF. The CDR3 nucleotides read TGTGCCAGCAGGCCCGCCGGGGGGGGCTACGAGCAGTACTTC.